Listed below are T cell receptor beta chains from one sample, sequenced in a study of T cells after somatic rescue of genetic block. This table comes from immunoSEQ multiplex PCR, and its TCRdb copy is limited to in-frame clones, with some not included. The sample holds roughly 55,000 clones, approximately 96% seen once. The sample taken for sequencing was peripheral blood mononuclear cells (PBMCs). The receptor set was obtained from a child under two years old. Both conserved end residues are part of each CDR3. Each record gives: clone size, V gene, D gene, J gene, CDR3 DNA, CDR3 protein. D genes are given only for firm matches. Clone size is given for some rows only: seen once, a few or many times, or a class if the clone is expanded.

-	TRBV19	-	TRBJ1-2	TGTGCCAGTAGTATTAAGGGTAACTATGGCTACACCTTC	CASSIKGNYGYTF
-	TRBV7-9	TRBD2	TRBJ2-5	TGTGCCAGCAGCTTAACCCTAGCGGGGCAAGAGACCCAGTACTTC	CASSLTLAGQETQYF
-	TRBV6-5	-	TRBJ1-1	TGTGCCAGCAGTTACAACAGGAACACTGAAGCTTTCTTT	CASSYNRNTEAFF
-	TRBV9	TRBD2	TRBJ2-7	TGTGCCAGCAGCGGAGGACTAGAGGTATGGGAGCAGTACTTC	CASSGGLEVWEQYF
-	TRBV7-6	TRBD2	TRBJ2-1	TGTGCCAGCAGCTTAGCGAGCGGGATGTCCTACAATGAGCAGTTCTTC	CASSLASGMSYNEQFF
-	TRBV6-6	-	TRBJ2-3	TGTGCCAGCAGTTACCACTTCACAGATACGCAGTATTTT	CASSYHFTDTQYF
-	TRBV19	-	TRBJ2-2	TGTGCCAGTAGTCCAGGACGGATCTCGAACACCGGGGAGCTGTTTTTT	CASSPGRISNTGELFF
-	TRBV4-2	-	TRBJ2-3	TGTGCCAGCAGCCAAAGGGACTGGAACACAGATACGCAGTATTTT	CASSQRDWNTDTQYF
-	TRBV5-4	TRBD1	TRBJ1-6	TGTGCCAGCAGCTTGGGGACAGGGGCGGATAATTCACCCCTCCACTTT	CASSLGTGADNSPLHF
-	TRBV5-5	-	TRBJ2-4	TGTGCCAGCAGCTTGGACAGGGCCAAAAACATTCAGTACTTC	CASSLDRAKNIQYF
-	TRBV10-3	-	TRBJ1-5	TGTGCCATCAGTGAGTCGAGAGGCGGCAGCAATCAGCCCCAGCATTTT	CAISESRGGSNQPQHF
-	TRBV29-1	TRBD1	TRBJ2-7	TGCAGCGTTCTGGGACAGGGTCTCTACGAGCAGTACTTC	CSVLGQGLYEQYF
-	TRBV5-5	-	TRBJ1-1	TGTGCCAGCAGCCCTGGACGGCACACTGAAGCTTTCTTT	CASSPGRHTEAFF
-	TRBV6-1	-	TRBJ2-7	TGTGCCAGCAGGGGGGTAGGCGAGCAGTACTTC	CASRGVGEQYF
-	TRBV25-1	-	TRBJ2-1	TGTGCCAGCTCTCCCTCGTACAATGAGCAGTTCTTC	CASSPSYNEQFF
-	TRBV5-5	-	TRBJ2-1	TGTGCCAGCAGCTGGGACCGGAGCTCCTACAATGAGCAGTTCTTC	CASSWDRSSYNEQFF
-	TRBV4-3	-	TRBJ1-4	TGCGCCAGCAGCCAAAGGGGAGAAAAACTGTTTTTT	CASSQRGEKLFF
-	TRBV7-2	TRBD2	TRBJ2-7	TGTGCCAGCAGCCAAAGCGGGAGCCACGAGCAGTACTTC	CASSQSGSHEQYF
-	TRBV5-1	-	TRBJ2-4	TGCGCCAGCAGCCTGGGACTAGCCAAAAACATTCAGTACTTC	CASSLGLAKNIQYF
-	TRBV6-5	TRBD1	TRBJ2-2	TGTGCCAGCAGTTATTCACGGACAGGGAACACCGGGGAGCTGTTTTTT	CASSYSRTGNTGELFF
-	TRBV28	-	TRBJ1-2	TGTGCCAGCAGTTTAAGTAGGGCGGGACTCCTTAACTATGGCTACACCTTC	CASSLSRAGLLNYGYTF
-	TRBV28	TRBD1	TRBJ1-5	TGTGCCGCCAAGGGGACAGGGGTTGAGATCAATCAGCCCCAGCATTTT	CAAKGTGVEINQPQHF
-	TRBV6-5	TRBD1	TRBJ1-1	TGTGCCAGCAGTTACAACAGGGGGCGGAACACTGAAGCTTTCTTT	CASSYNRGRNTEAFF
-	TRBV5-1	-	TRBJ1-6	TGCGCCAGCAGCTTAGGAGGGGCTAATTCACCCCTCCACTTT	CASSLGGANSPLHF
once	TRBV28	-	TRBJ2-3	TGTGCCAGCCTCGGAGGTAGCCCGAGGCTGGATACGCAGTATTTT	CASLGGSPRLDTQYF
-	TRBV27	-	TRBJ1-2	TGTGCCAGCAGTTTATCGATCGGTTATGGCTACACCTTC	CASSLSIGYGYTF
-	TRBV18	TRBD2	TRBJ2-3	TGTGCCAGCTCACCCCCAGGACTAGCGGGAGGGCCAGATACGCAGTATTTT	CASSPPGLAGGPDTQYF
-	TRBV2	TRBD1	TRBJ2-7	TGTGCCAGCAGTGAACAGGGGGTCCACGAGCAGTACTTC	CASSEQGVHEQYF
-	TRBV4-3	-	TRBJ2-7	TGCGCCAGCAGCCAGGCCCGGGGGCGCTACGAGCAGTACTTC	CASSQARGRYEQYF
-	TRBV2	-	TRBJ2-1	TGTGCCAGCATAGGGGCCAATGAGCAGTTCTTC	CASIGANEQFF
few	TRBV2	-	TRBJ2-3	TGTGCCAGCAGTGACTTCGGCGTAAGCACAGATACGCAGTATTTT	CASSDFGVSTDTQYF
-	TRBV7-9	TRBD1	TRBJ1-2	TGTGCCAGCAGCTTGACAGGGGACTATGGCTACACCTTC	CASSLTGDYGYTF
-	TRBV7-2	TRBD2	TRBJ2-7	TGTGCCAACAGCCGACCGACTAGCGGGATATACGAGCAGTACTTC	CANSRPTSGIYEQYF
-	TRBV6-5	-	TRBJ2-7	TGTGCCAGCAGCGCTGACACCTACGAGCAGTACTTC	CASSADTYEQYF
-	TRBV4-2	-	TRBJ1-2	TGTGCCAGCAGCCAACGGTCTTATGGCTACACCTTC	CASSQRSYGYTF
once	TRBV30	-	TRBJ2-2	TGTGCCTGGAGTGTACAAACGAACACCGGGGAGCTGTTTTTT	CAWSVQTNTGELFF
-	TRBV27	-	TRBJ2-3	TGTGCCAGCAGTTTCCAAGGGACAGATACGCAGTATTTT	CASSFQGTDTQYF
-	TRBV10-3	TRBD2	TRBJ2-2	TGTGCCATCAGGACTAGCGGGAACACCGGGGAGCTGTTTTTT	CAIRTSGNTGELFF
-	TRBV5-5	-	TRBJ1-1	TGTGCCAGCAGCCGATTTGTCCCCCCGGGGTTATTTGAAGCTTTCTTT	CASSRFVPPGLFEAFF
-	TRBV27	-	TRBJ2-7	TGTGCCAGCAGTTTAGAAGGGTACGAGCAGTACTTC	CASSLEGYEQYF
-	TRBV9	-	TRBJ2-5	TGTGCCAGCAGCGTAGGCAGGCTAATCTATCAAGAGACCCAGTACTTC	CASSVGRLIYQETQYF
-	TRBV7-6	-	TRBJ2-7	TGTGCCAGCAGCTTAGCTAGCGGCTCCTACGAGCAGTACTTC	CASSLASGSYEQYF
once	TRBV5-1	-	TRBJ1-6	TGCGCCAGCAGCTTGGCCTGGCAGGGCAATTCACCCCTCCACTTT	CASSLAWQGNSPLHF
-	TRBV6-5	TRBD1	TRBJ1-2	TGTGCCAGCAGTAGGACAGGGGGCTATGGCTACACCTTC	CASSRTGGYGYTF
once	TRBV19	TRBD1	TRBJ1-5	TGTGCCACCAGACAGGGCGTATATAGCAATCAGCCCCAGCATTTT	CATRQGVYSNQPQHF
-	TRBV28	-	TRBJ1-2	TGTGCCAGCAGATGGGGGAAAGGAAACTATGGCTACACCTTC	CASRWGKGNYGYTF
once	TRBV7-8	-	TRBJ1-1	TGTGCCAGCAGCTTAGCTTCGGACTCGAACACTGAAGCTTTCTTT	CASSLASDSNTEAFF
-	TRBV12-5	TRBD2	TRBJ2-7	TGTGCTAGTGGCGCCCGCCCTTTACTAGCGGGAGTAACCTACGGGCAGTACTTC	CASGARPLLAGVTYGQYF
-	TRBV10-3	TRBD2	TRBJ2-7	TGTGCCATCAGTGCGGGACTAGCGGGAGGGCCTTACGAGCAGTACTTC	CAISAGLAGGPYEQYF
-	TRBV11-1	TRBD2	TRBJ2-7	TGTGCCAGCAGCTTAGTGCGCGGGAGCTCCTACGAGCAGTACTTC	CASSLVRGSSYEQYF
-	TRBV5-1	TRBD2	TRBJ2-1	TGCGCCAGCAGCTTGGTAGCGGGAGCCAATGAGCAGTTCTTC	CASSLVAGANEQFF
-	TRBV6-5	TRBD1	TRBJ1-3	TGTGCCAGCAGTTACTCCCGGGACAGGGGGTACACCATATATTTT	CASSYSRDRGYTIYF
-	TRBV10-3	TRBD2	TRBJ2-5	TGTGCCATCAGTCGGGAGGGAGAGACCCAGTACTTC	CAISREGETQYF
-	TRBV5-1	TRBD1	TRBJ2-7	TGCGCCAGCAGCAGGGGGCACGAGCAGTACTTC	CASSRGHEQYF
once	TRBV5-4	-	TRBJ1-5	TGTGCCAGCAGCTTCGGGGGCAATCAGCCCCAGCATTTT	CASSFGGNQPQHF
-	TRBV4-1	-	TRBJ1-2	TGCGCCAGCAGCCAAGCTAGGACAGCCCCTAACTATGGCTACACCTTC	CASSQARTAPNYGYTF
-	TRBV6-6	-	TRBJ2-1	TGTGCCAGCAGGTCCTCGGGGGGCGGGAATGGGGATGAGCAGTTCTTC	CASRSSGGGNGDEQFF